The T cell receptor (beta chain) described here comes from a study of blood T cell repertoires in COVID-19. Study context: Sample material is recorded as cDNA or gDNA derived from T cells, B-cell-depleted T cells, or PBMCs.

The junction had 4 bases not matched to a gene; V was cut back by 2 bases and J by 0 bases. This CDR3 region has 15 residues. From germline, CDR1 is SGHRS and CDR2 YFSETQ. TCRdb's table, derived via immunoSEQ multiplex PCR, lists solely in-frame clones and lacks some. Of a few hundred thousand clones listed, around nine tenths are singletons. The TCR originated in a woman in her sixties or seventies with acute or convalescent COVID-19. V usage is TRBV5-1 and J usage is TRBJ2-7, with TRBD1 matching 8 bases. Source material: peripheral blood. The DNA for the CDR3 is TGCGCCAGCAGCTTTTGGACAGGGAGCTCCTACGAGCAGTACTTC. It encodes CASSFWTGSSYEQYF.